Below are 4 T cell receptor beta chains sequenced from a single sample in a study of long-term antiretroviral therapy in people with HIV. Survey-level immunoSEQ v3.0 assays were run. Only in-frame clones appear in the TCRdb table, and some are missing; sequencing was by immunoSEQ multiplex PCR. The table lists under 40,000 clones, approximately 85% of them singletons, with 13% in the top ten. The sample in question was unsorted PBMCs, obtained 0.3 years after starting antiretroviral therapy. The receptor set was obtained from a man younger than 35 with HIV.

The chain is built from TRBV28 and TRBJ1-5, with D unresolved. Trimming cost V 9 bases and J 1 base, with 13 bases left between them. There are 14 residues in the CDR3. From germline, CDR1 is MDHEN and CDR2 SYDVKM. CDR3 in DNA: TGTGCCAGTTCGAGTTTTTTGAGCAATCAGCCCCAGCATTTT. This sequence encodes CASSSFLSNQPQHF.

This clone was found a few times. The genes are TRBV11-2 and TRBJ2-7; D gene uncertain. There are 11 residues in the CDR3. The V end was cut by 3 bases, the J end by 6 bases, with 6 bases between. CDR1 SGHAT and CDR2 FQNNGV come from the germline V gene. DNA for the CDR3: TGTGCCAGCAGCTTTGGTAGCGAGCAGTACTTC. It yields the protein CASSFGSEQYF.

V usage is TRBV2 and J usage is TRBJ2-5; 11 bases align to TRBD2. V shed 4 bases and J 4 bases; nucleotides not matched to a gene: 2. CDR3 length: 14 amino acids. Germline V gene data show CDR1 as SNHLY and CDR2 as FYNNEI. The CDR3 loop is CASSGLAGGETQYF. DNA for the CDR3: TGTGCCAGCAGTGGTCTAGCGGGAGGAGAGACCCAGTACTTC.

The chain employs TRBV9 and TRBJ2-7; D may be TRBD1 or TRBD2 (5 bases each). V was clipped by 4 bases and J by 7 bases, with 15 bases between them. Germline CDR1 reads SGDLS; CDR2 reads YYNGEE. The CDR3 contains 13 residues. CDR3 DNA: TGTGCCAGCAGCCCCAGAGGGGTGAGGGAGCAGTACTTC. It yields the protein CASSPRGVREQYF.